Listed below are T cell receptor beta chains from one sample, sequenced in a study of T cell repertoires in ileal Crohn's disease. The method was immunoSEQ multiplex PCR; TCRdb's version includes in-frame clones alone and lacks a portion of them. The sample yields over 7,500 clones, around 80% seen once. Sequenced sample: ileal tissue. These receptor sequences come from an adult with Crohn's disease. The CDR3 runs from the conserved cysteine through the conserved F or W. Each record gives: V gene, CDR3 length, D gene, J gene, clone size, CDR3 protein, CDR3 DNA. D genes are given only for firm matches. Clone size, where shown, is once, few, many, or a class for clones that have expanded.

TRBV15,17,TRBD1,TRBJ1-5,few,CATSRERGTGGNQPQHF,TGTGCCACCAGCAGAGAGAGGGGTACAGGGGGAAATCAGCCCCAGCATTTT
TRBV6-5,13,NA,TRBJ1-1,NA,CASSYERGTEAFF,TGTGCCAGCAGTTATGAAAGGGGCACTGAAGCTTTCTTT
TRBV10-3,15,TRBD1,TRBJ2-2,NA,CAISGTGGDTGELFF,TGTGCCATCAGTGGGACAGGGGGGGACACCGGGGAGCTGTTTTTT
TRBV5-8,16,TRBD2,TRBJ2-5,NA,CASSWRLAGRQETQYF,TGTGCCAGCAGCTGGAGACTAGCGGGTCGCCAAGAGACCCAGTACTTC
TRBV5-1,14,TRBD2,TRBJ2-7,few,CASSLAGNSYEQYF,TGCGCCAGCAGCCTAGCGGGAAACTCCTACGAGCAGTACTTC
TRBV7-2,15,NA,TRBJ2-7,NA,CASSSYYSSSYEQYF,TGTGCCAGCAGTTCCTATTATTCAAGTTCCTACGAGCAGTACTTC
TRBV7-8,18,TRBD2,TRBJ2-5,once,CASSLGRWSGERQETQYF,TGTGCCAGCAGCTTAGGCAGGTGGAGCGGGGAAAGGCAAGAGACCCAGTACTTC
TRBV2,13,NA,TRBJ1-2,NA,CASRVSENYGYTF,TGTGCCAGCAGAGTTTCAGAAAACTATGGCTACACCTTC
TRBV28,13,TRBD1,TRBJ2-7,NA,CASAGGARYEQYF,TGTGCCAGCGCAGGGGGTGCACGCTACGAGCAGTACTTC
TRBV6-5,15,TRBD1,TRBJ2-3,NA,CASRGTGAVGDTQYF,TGTGCCAGCAGGGGGACAGGGGCGGTTGGAGATACGCAGTATTTT
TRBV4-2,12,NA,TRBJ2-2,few,CASSQGLGELFF,TGTGCCAGCAGCCAGGGGCTCGGGGAGCTGTTTTTT
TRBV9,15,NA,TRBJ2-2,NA,CASSVTIGGTGELFF,TGTGCCAGCAGCGTAACAATAGGGGGTACCGGGGAGCTGTTTTTT
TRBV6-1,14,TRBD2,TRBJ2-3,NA,CATTWGGSTDTQYF,TGTGCCACCACGTGGGGGGGTAGCACAGATACGCAGTATTTT
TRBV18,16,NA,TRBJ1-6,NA,CASSPTVGQFNSPLHF,TGTGCCAGCTCACCAACGGTCGGACAGTTTAATTCACCCCTCCACTTT
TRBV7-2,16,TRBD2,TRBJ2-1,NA,CASSLVASGGANEQFF,TGTGCCAGCAGCTTAGTGGCTAGCGGGGGGGCGAATGAGCAGTTCTTC
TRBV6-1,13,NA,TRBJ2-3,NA,CASSRRVTDTQYF,TGTGCCAGCAGCAGGCGAGTCACAGATACGCAGTATTTT
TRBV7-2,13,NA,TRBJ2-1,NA,CASSLLDWDEQFF,TGTGCCAGCAGCTTACTAGACTGGGATGAGCAGTTCTTC
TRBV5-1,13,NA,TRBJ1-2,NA,CASSPELQGGYTF,TGCGCCAGCAGCCCGGAACTACAGGGAGGCTACACCTTC
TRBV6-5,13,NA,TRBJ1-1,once,CASSPTENTEAFF,TGTGCCAGCAGTCCTACAGAGAACACTGAAGCTTTCTTT
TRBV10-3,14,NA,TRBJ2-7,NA,CAIRGGPSSYEQYF,TGTGCCATCAGGGGAGGCCCGAGCTCCTACGAGCAGTACTTC
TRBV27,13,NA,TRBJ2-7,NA,CASSHRNGNEQYF,TGTGCCAGCAGTCACAGGAATGGAAACGAGCAGTACTTC
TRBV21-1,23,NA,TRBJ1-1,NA,CASSTWSLRVKRSSSPWNTEAFF,TGTGCCAGCAGCACATGGTCTCTCAGGGTGAAAAGGAGTTCCAGTCCATGGAACACTGAAGCTTTCTTT
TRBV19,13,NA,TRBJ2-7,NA,CASSEALSYEQYF,TGTGCCAGTTCGGAGGCCCTCTCCTACGAGCAGTACTTC
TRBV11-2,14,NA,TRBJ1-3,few,CASSLPGAGNTIYF,TGTGCCAGCAGCTTACCAGGGGCGGGAAACACCATATATTTT